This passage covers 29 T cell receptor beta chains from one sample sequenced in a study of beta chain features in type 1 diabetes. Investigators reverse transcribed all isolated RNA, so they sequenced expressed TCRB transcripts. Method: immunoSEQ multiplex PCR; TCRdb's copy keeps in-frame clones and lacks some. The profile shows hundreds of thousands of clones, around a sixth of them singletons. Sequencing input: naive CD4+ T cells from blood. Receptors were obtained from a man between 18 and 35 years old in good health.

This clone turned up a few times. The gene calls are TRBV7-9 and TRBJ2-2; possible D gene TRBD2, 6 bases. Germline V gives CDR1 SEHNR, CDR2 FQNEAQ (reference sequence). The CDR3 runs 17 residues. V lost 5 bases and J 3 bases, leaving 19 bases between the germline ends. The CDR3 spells CASSPPNLAGHTGELFF. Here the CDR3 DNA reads TGTGCCAGCAGCCCCCCGAATTTGGCGGGACACACCGGGGAGCTGTTTTTT. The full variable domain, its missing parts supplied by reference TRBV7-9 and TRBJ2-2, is DTGVSQNPRHKITKRGQNVTFRCDPISEHNRLYWYRQTLGQGPEFLTYFQNEAQLEKSRLLSDRFSAERPKGSFSTLEIQRTEQGDSAMYLCASSPPNLAGHTGELFFGEGSRLTVL.

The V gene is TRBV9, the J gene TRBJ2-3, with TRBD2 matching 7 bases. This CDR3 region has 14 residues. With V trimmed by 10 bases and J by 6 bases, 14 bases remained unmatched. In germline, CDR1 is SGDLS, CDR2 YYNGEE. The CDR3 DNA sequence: TGTGCCTGTGGGGGAGGGAGGGCCCTCGATACGCAGTATTTT. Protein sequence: CACGGGRALDTQYF.

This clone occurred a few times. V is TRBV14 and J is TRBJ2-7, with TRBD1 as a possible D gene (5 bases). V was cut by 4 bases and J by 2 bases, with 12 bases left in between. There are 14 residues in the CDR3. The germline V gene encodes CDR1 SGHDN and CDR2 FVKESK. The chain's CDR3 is CASSPARAPYEQYF. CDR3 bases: TGTGCCAGCAGCCCCGCCAGGGCCCCCTACGAGCAGTACTTC.

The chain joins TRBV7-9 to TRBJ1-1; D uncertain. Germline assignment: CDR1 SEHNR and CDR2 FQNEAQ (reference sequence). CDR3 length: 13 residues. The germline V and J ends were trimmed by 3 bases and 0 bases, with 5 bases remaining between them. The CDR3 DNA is TGTGCCAGCAGCTTGCGTATGAACACTGAAGCTTTCTTT. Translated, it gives CASSLRMNTEAFF.

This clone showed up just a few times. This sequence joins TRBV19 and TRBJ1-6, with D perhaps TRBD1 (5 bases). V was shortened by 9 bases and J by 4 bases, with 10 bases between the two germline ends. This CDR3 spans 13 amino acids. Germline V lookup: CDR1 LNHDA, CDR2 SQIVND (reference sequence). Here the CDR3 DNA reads TGTGCCAGCTCGACAGCTTATAATTCACCCCTCCACTTT. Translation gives CASSTAYNSPLHF.

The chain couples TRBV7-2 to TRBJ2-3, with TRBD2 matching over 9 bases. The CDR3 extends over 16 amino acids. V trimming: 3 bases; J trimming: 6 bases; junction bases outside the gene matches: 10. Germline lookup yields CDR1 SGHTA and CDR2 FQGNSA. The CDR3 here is CASSLRSAGGSDTQYF. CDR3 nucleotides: TGTGCCAGCAGCTTGAGGTCTGCGGGAGGGTCGGATACGCAGTATTTT. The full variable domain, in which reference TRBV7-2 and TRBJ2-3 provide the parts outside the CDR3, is GAGVSQSPSNKVTEKGKDVELRCDPISGHTALYWYRQSLGQGLEFLIYFQGNSAPDKSGLPSDRFSAERTGGSVSTLTIQRTQQEDSAVYLCASSLRSAGGSDTQYFGPGTRLTVL.

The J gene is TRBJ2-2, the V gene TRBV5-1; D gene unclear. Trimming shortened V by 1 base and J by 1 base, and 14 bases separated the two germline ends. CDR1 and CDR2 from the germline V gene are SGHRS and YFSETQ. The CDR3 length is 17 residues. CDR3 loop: CASSLMSPGLNTGELFF. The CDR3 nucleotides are TGCGCCAGCAGCTTGATGAGTCCAGGTCTGAACACCGGGGAGCTGTTTTTT. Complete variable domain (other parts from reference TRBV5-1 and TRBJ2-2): KAGVTQTPRYLIKTRGQQVTLSCSPISGHRSVSWYQQTPGQGLQFLFEYFSETQRNKGNFPGRFSGRQFSNSRSEMNVSTLELGDSALYLCASSLMSPGLNTGELFFGEGSRLTVL.

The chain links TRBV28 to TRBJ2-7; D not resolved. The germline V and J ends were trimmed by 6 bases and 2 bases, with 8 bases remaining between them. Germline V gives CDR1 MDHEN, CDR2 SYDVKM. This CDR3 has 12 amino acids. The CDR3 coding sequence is TGTGCCAGCAGCTACCTTGCCTACGAGCAGTACTTC. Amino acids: CASSYLAYEQYF.

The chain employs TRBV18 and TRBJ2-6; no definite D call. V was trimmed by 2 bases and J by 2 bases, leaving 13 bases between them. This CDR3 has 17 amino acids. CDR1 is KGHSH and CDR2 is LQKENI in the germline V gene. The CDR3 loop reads CASSPGAPHTGANVLTF. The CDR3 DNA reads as TGTGCCAGCTCACCAGGAGCACCCCATACTGGGGCCAACGTCCTGACTTTC.

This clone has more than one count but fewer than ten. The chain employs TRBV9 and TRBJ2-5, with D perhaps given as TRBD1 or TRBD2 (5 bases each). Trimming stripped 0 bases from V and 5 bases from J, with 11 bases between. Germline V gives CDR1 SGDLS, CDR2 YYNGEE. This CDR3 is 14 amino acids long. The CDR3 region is CASSVAGTKETQYF. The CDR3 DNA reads TGTGCCAGCAGCGTAGCGGGGACGAAGGAGACCCAGTACTTC.

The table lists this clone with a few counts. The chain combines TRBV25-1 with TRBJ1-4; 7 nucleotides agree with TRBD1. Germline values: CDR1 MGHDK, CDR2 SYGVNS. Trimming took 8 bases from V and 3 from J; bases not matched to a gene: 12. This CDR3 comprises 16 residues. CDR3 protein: CASARQGSRPNEKLFF. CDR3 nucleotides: TGTGCCAGCGCCAGACAGGGCTCGCGCCCTAATGAAAAACTGTTTTTT.

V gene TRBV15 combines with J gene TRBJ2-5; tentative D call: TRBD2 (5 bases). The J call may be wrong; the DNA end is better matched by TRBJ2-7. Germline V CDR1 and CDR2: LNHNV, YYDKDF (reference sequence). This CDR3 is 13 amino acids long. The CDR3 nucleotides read TGTGCCACCAGCGGACTCCCCACCTACGAGCAGTACTTC. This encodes CATSGLPTYEQYF.

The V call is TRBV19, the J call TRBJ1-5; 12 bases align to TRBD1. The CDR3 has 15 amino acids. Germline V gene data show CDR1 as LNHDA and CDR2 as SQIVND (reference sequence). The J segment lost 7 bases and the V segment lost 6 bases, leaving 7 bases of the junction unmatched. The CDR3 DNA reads TGTGCCAGTAGCGGGACAGGGGGCGCCAGGCAGCCCCAGCATTTT. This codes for CASSGTGGARQPQHF.

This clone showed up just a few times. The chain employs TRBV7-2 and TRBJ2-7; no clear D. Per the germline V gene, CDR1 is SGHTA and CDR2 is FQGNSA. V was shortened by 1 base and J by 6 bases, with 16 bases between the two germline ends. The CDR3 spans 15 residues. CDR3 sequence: CASSLGSTLGIEQYF. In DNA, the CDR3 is TGTGCCAGCAGCTTAGGGTCTACTTTAGGTATCGAGCAGTACTTC.

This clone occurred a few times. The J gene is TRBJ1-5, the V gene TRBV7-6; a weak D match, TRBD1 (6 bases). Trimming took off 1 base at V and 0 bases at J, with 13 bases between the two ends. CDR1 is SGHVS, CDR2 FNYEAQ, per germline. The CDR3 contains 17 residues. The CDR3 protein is CASSLGRGRSSNQPQHF. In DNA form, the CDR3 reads TGTGCCAGCAGCTTAGGGCGGGGGCGGAGTAGCAATCAGCCCCAGCATTTT.

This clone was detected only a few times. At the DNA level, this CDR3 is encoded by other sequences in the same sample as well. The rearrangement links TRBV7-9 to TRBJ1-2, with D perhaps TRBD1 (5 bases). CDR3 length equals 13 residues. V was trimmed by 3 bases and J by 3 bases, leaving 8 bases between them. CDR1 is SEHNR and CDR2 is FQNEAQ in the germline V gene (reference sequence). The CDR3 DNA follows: TGTGCCAGCAGCTTGGGGCAAGACTATGGCTACACCTTC. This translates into CASSLGQDYGYTF.

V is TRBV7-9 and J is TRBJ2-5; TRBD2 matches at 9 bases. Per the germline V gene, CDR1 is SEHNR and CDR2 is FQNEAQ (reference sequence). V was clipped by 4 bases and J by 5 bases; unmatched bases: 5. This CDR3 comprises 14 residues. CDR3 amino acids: CASSWGAGGETQYF. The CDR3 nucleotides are TGTGCCAGCAGCTGGGGCGCGGGAGGGGAGACCCAGTACTTC. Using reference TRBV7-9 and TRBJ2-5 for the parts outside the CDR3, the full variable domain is DTGVSQNPRHKITKRGQNVTFRCDPISEHNRLYWYRQTLGQGPEFLTYFQNEAQLEKSRLLSDRFSAERPKGSFSTLEIQRTEQGDSAMYLCASSWGAGGETQYFGPGTRLLVL.

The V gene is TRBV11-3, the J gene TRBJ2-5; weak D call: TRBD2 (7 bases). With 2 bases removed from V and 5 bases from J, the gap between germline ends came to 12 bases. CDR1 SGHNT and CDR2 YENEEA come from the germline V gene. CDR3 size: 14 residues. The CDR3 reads CASSLSGGRETQYF. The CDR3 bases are TGTGCCAGCAGCTTATCGGGGGGCCGGGAGACCCAGTACTTC. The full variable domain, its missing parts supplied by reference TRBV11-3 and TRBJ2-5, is EAGVVQSPRYKIIEKKQPVAFWCNPISGHNTLYWYLQNLGQGPELLIRYENEEAVDDSQLPKDRFSAERLKGVDSTLKIQPAELGDSAVYLCASSLSGGRETQYFGPGTRLLVL.

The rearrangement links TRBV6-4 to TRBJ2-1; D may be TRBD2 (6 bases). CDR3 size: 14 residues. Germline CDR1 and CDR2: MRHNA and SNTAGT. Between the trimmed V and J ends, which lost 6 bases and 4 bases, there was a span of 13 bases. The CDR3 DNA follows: TGTGCCAGCAGCCCGGGACTTCAGTACAATGAGCAGTTCTTC. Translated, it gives CASSPGLQYNEQFF.

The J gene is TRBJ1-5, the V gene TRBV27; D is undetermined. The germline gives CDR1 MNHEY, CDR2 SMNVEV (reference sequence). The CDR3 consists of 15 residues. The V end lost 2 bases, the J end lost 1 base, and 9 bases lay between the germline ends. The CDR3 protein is CASSLRGMSNQPQHF. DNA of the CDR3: TGTGCCAGCAGTTTACGGGGAATGAGCAATCAGCCCCAGCATTTT.

CDR3 DNA: TGTGCCATCGCTTCCCCTTCCGGGACTAGCACAGATACGCAGTATTTT. Its protein product is CAIASPSGTSTDTQYF. The J gene is TRBJ2-3, the V gene TRBV10-3, with D perhaps matching TRBD2 (6 bases). Between the trimmed V and J ends, which lost 8 bases and 0 bases, there was a span of 18 bases. The germline CDR1 and CDR2 sequences are ENHRY and SYGVKD. CDR3 size: 16 residues.

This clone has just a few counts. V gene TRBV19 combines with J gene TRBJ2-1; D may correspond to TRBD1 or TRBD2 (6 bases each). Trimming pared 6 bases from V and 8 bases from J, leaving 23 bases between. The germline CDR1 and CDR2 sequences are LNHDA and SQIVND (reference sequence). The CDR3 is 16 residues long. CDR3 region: CASSQPLGGRVHEQFF. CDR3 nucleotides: TGTGCCAGTAGCCAACCATTAGGGGGGCGGGTGCATGAGCAGTTCTTC.

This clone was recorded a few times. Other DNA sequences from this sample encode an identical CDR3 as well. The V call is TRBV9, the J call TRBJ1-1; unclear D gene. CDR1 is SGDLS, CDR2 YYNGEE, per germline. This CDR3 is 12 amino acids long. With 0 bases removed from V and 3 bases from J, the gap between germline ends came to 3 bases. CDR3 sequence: CASSVGDTEAFF. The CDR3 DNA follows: TGTGCCAGCAGCGTAGGAGACACTGAAGCTTTCTTT.

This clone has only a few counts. This CDR3 is CASSQEGGVRETQYF. In DNA, the CDR3 is TGTGCCAGCAGCCAAGAGGGAGGAGTTAGGGAGACCCAGTACTTC. The V and J genes are TRBV4-2 and TRBJ2-5; tentative D call: TRBD2 (6 bases). CDR3 length: 15 amino acids. V was clipped by 0 bases and J by 5 bases, with 13 bases between them. Germline-derived CDR1 and CDR2 are LGHNA and YNFKEQ.

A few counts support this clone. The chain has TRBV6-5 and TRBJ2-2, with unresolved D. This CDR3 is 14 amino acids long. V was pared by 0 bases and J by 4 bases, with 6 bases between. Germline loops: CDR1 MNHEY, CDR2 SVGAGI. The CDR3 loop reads CASSYSTATGELFF. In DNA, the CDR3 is TGTGCCAGCAGTTACTCAACAGCCACCGGGGAGCTGTTTTTT.

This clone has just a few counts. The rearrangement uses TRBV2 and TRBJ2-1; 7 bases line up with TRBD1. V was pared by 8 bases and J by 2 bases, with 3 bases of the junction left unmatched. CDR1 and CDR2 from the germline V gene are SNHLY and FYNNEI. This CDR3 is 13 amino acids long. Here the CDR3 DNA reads TGTGCCAGCGGGACAGAAGCCTACAATGAGCAGTTCTTC. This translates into CASGTEAYNEQFF.

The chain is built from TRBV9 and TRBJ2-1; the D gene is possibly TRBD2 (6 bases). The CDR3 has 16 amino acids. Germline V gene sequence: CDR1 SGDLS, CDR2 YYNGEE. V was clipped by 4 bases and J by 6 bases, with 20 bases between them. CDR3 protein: CASSSRGAGQPNEQFF. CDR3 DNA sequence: TGTGCCAGCAGCTCCCGGGGAGCGGGCCAACCCAATGAGCAGTTCTTC.

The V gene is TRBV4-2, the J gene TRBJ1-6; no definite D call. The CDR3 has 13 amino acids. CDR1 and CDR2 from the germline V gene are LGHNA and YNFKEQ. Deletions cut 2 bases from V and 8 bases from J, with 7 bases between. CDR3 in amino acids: CASSQILDSPLHF. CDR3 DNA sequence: TGTGCCAGCAGCCAAATCCTCGATTCACCCCTCCACTTT.

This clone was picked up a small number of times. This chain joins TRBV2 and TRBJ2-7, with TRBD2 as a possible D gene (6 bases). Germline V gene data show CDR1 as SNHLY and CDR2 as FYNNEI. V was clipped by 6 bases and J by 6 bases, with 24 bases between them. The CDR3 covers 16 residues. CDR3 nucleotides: TGTGCCAGCAGCGGATCCGGGAGACTAGACCCTCCCGAGCAGTACTTC. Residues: CASSGSGRLDPPEQYF.